This TCR beta chain was found in a study of human T cells and chemical hapten exposure. Study results and limitations: Among expanded TCRs, significantly more large CDR3 similarity clusters formed than among controls. TCRs whose frequency exceeded 1 in 1000 remained the same following DPC sensitization.

TCRdb re-analysed the RACE reads in MiXCR, keeping a single row per CDR3 protein. Among some 360,000 distinct CDR3 sequences listed, more than 4.5% were seen once. The time point is: pre-sensitization, week 0. The treatment here: therapeutic diphenylcyclopropenone sensitization with weekly scalp DPC. J was trimmed by 6 bases and V by 5 bases; bases with no gene match: 6. Germline CDR1 reads LGHNA; CDR2 reads YSLEER. This CDR3 spans 13 amino acids. The sample holds a few counts of this clonotype. What it binds is not known. The clonotype was recovered from a woman aged 45-60 years with alopecia areata. Some clones in this sample may be carry-over from other donors' samples. The source material was whole blood, sampled in connection with sensitization to the hapten diphenylcyclopropenone (DPC). The rearrangement uses TRBV4-3 and TRBJ2-7; 8 positions agree with TRBD2. CDR3 nucleotide sequence: TGCGCCAGCAGCGTAGGACTAGCATCCGAGCAGTACTTC. It specifies CASSVGLASEQYF.